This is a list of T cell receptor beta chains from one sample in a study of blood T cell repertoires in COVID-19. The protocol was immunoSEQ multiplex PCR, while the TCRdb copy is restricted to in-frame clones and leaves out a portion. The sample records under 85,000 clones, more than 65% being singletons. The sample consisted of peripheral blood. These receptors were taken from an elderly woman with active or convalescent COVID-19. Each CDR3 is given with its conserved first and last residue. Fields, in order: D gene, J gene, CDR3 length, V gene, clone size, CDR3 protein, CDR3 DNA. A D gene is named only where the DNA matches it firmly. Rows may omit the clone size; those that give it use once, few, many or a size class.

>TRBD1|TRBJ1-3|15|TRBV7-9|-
CASSWTGSSGNTIYF
TGTGCCAGCAGCTGGACAGGGAGCTCTGGAAACACCATATATTTT
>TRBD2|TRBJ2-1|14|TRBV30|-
CACRLAGTYNEQFF
TGTGCCTGCCGACTAGCGGGGACCTACAATGAGCAGTTCTTC
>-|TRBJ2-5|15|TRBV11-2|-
CASSLDPGSGETQYF
TGTGCCAGCAGCTTAGATCCGGGGAGTGGAGAGACCCAGTACTTC
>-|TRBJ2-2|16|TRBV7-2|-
CASSLVGGSFTGELFF
TGTGCCAGCAGCTTAGTTGGGGGGTCATTCACCGGGGAGCTGTTTTTT
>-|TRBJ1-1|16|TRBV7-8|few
CASSLVRGAEGTEAFF
TGTGCCAGCAGCTTAGTACGGGGGGCGGAGGGCACTGAAGCTTTCTTT
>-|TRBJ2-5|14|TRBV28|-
CATVEGGAEETQYF
TGTGCCACCGTCGAAGGGGGGGCCGAGGAGACCCAGTACTTC
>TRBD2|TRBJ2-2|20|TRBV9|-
CASSVVQLLAGPSNTGELFF
TGTGCCAGCAGCGTAGTCCAGTTACTAGCGGGGCCGTCGAACACCGGGGAGCTGTTTTTT
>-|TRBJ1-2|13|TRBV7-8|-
CASSLGRSGGYTF
TGTGCCAGCAGCTTAGGCAGGTCCGGCGGCTACACCTTC
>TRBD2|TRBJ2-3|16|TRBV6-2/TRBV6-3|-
CASSPGMRGSTDTQYF
TGTGCCAGCAGCCCCGGGATGCGGGGGAGCACAGATACGCAGTATTTT
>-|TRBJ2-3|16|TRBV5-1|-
CASSSGDFLGTDTQYF
TGCGCCAGCAGCTCCGGAGACTTCCTCGGCACAGATACGCAGTATTTT
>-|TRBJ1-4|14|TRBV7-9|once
CASSLGQANEKLFF
TGTGCCAGCAGCTTAGGCCAGGCGAATGAAAAACTGTTTTTT
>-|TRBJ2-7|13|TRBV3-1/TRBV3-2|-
CASSPSGTYEQYF
TGTGCCAGCAGCCCTTCAGGAACCTACGAGCAGTACTTC
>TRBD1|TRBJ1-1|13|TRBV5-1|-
CASQGQMNTEAFF
TGCGCCAGCCAGGGACAGATGAACACTGAAGCTTTCTTT
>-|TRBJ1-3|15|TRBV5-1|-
CASSSGTHSGNTIYF
TGCGCCAGCAGCAGCGGGACGCACTCTGGAAACACCATATATTTT
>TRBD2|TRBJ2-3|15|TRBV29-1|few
CSVEGGGVSTDTQYF
TGCAGCGTTGAGGGCGGGGGGGTTAGCACAGATACGCAGTATTTT
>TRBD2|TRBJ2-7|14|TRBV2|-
CASTPSGGIYEQYF
TGTGCCAGCACCCCCAGCGGGGGGATCTACGAGCAGTACTTC
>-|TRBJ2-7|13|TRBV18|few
CASSLSQGSEQYF
TGTGCCAGCTCACTCTCACAGGGAAGCGAGCAGTACTTC
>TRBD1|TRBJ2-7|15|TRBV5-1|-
CASSVVGTGVYEQYF
TGCGCCAGCAGCGTAGTCGGGACAGGAGTTTACGAGCAGTACTTC